This TCR beta chain was observed in a study of patients and donors after allogeneic stem cell transplantation. V was pared by 2 bases and J by 6 bases, with 11 bases of the junction left unmatched. Per the germline V gene, CDR1 is SGHVS and CDR2 is FQNEAQ. The CDR3 is 16 residues long. In TCRdb, the RT-PCR reads were re-called with MiXCR into one record per CDR3 protein. The sample holds about 110,000 distinct CDR3 sequences, 35% seen once. Sequenced: blood, either unsorted or a sorted T cell fraction (not recorded which). The chain couples TRBV7-8 to TRBJ2-5; 8 bases align to TRBD2. This sequence originates from a human donor who was either an allogeneic HSCT recipient or a stem cell or donor lymphocyte infusion donor (not recorded which). It is not recorded whose cells these are; they may come from a transplant donor. The chain's CDR3 is CASSLSGRALVKTQYF. The CDR3 nucleotides read TGTGCCAGCAGCTTATCCGGGAGGGCCCTCGTAAAGACCCAGTACTTC.